This T cell receptor beta chain emerged from a study of T-cell reconstitution after alpha-beta-depleted transplantation in children. Overall study results and limits: Several patients had high TCRbeta diversity at day 60; it came from surviving recipient T cells and thymic progenitors. T-cell counts and diversity were attributed mostly to newly produced T cells one year after transplant. Reportedly, roughly two months post-transplant, alpha-beta T cells arose from several hundred expanded graft clones.

Remarks on this clonotype: What it binds is not known.

Unique molecular identifiers were built into the TCRbeta library. One entry per CDR3 protein results from TCRdb running MiXCR on the PCR reads. This table holds more than 200,000 distinct CDR3 sequences, roughly a quarter found once. Germline CDR1 and CDR2: SQVTM and ANQGSEA. The CDR3 consists of 13 residues. V lost 6 bases, J lost 9 bases, and 9 bases stayed unmatched. The chain joins TRBV29-1 to TRBJ2-1; TRBD1 agrees at 9 bases. The sequenced sample was PBMCs, obtained before TCRalphabeta/CD19-depleted stem cell transplant. This TCR was sampled from a girl aged 2-10 years with Fanconi anemia, due to receive a stem cell transplant. The CDR3 DNA reads as TGCAGCGTCGCCCCGGGACAGGGCACTGAGCAGTTCTTC. Amino acids: CSVAPGQGTEQFF.